One sample yielded the 25 T cell receptor beta chains listed below, sequenced in a study of T-cell reconstitution after alpha-beta-depleted transplantation in children. Unique molecular identifiers were incorporated when the TCRbeta library was constructed. MiXCR, applied by TCRdb to the PCR reads, yields one record per CDR3 protein. The data contain some 240,000 distinct CDR3 sequences, more than 10% of them singletons. The source was PBMCs from the stem cell graft donor, collected from the stem cell graft. These receptors were collected from a human donor who donated a stem cell graft to a child with acute lymphoblastic leukemia.

This clonotype occurred many times. The chain couples TRBV7-9 to TRBJ1-5, with 9 bases aligning to TRBD1. V trimming: 5 bases; J trimming: 5 bases; junction bases outside the gene matches: 1. The CDR3 is 13 residues long. The germline V gene has CDR1 SEHNR and CDR2 FQNEAQ (reference sequence). The CDR3 DNA reads TGTGCCAGCAGCCGGACAGGGGATCAGCCCCAGCATTTT. Protein sequence: CASSRTGDQPQHF.

This clonotype has only a few counts. The V call is TRBV5-1, the J call TRBJ2-1; the D is unclear. This CDR3 region has 14 residues. CDR1 is SGHRS and CDR2 is YFSETQ in the germline V gene. Deletions cut 1 base from V and 7 bases from J, with 12 bases between. CDR3 DNA: TGCGCCAGCAGCTTGAAGGTAGGGCGGAATGAGCAGTTCTTC. The encoded protein is CASSLKVGRNEQFF.

This clonotype was seen repeatedly, ten times or more. The chain uses TRBV5-1 and TRBJ1-2; D ambiguous. Trimming shortened V by 0 bases and J by 8 bases, and 14 bases separated the two germline ends. In germline, CDR1 is SGHRS, CDR2 YFSETQ. The CDR3 spans 14 residues. The CDR3: CASSLDYEFGGYTF. CDR3 nucleotide sequence: TGCGCCAGCAGCTTGGACTACGAATTCGGAGGCTACACCTTC.

At least ten counts were recorded for this clonotype. CDR3 in amino acids: CASSPGGRLNEQFF. For the CDR3, the DNA is TGTGCCAGCAGCCCCGGAGGCCGGCTCAATGAGCAGTTCTTC. The chain combines TRBV3-1 with TRBJ2-1; maybe TRBD2 (5 bases). This CDR3 has 14 amino acids. The germline V and J ends were trimmed by 4 bases and 6 bases, with 13 bases remaining between them. CDR1 and CDR2 (germline): LGHDT, YNNKEL (reference sequence).

The rearrangement uses TRBV29-1 and TRBJ2-1, with 11 bases identical to TRBD2. CDR1 and CDR2 (germline): SQVTM, ANQGSEA. V dropped 1 base and J dropped 7; count of bases not matched to a gene: 9. This CDR3 has 16 residues. CDR3 sequence reads: CSVEGLTSGSINEQFF. The DNA for the CDR3 is TGCAGCGTTGAAGGCCTAACTAGCGGGAGTATAAATGAGCAGTTCTTC.

This clonotype was seen many times. The chain uses TRBV20-1 and TRBJ1-6; D gene ambiguous. The CDR3 loop spans 13 amino acids. CDR1 is DFQATT and CDR2 is SNEGSKA in the germline V gene (reference sequence). V lost 0 bases and J 9 bases, leaving 9 bases between the germline ends. CDR3 loop: CSARDPSGSPLHF. Here the CDR3 DNA reads TGCAGTGCTAGAGACCCGTCTGGTTCACCCCTCCACTTT.

The J gene is TRBJ2-3, the V gene TRBV9, with TRBD1 matching over 9 bases. The CDR3 runs to 17 residues. V shed 0 bases and J 2 bases; nucleotides not matched to a gene: 7. CDR1 and CDR2 from the germline V gene are SGDLS and YYNGEE. CDR3 region: CASSVGGQGFVTDTQYF. The DNA of the CDR3 is TGTGCCAGCAGCGTAGGGGGACAGGGATTTGTCACAGATACGCAGTATTTT.

This clonotype occurred a few times. The chain combines TRBV20-1 with TRBJ2-5, with TRBD2 matching over 11 bases. V was clipped by 7 bases and J by 4 bases; unmatched bases: 8. The CDR3 runs to 14 residues. The germline gives CDR1 DFQATT, CDR2 SNEGSKA (reference sequence). The CDR3 DNA reads TGCAGTGTTTCAAGACTAGCGGGGCGAGAGACCCAGTACTTC. Translation gives CSVSRLAGRETQYF.

The rearrangement joins TRBV11-2 to TRBJ2-6; either TRBD1 or TRBD2 may supply D (5 bases each). Looked up from germline, CDR1 is SGHAT and CDR2 is FQNNGV. This CDR3 has 18 amino acids. V lost 4 bases to trimming and J lost 0 bases, with 16 bases between them. The CDR3 DNA is TGTGCCAGCAGCTCCGGGACGGAGGTATTCTCTGGGGCCAACGTCCTGACTTTC. Its protein is CASSSGTEVFSGANVLTF.

This clonotype has at least ten counts. The V call is TRBV7-9, the J call TRBJ2-3; 7 bases match TRBD1. Germline trimming cut 2 bases from V and 2 bases from J; bases unmatched to any gene: 4. CDR1 is SEHNR, CDR2 FQNEAQ, per germline (reference sequence). The CDR3 consists of 15 residues. Here the CDR3 DNA reads TGTGCCAGCAGCTTATTGGGACAGACCACAGATACGCAGTATTTT. Protein product: CASSLLGQTTDTQYF.

Ten or more counts support this clonotype. The rearrangement uses TRBV27 and TRBJ1-5, with D maybe TRBD1 (5 bases). This CDR3 region has 16 residues. V shed 3 bases and J shed 6 bases, with 18 bases lying between them. Germline V gene data show CDR1 as MNHEY and CDR2 as SMNVEV (reference sequence). CDR3: CASSLGSSGGTQPQHF. In DNA, the CDR3 is TGTGCCAGCAGTTTGGGATCGTCGGGGGGGACTCAGCCCCAGCATTTT.

This clonotype was counted at least ten times. V usage is TRBV7-2 and J usage is TRBJ1-1; D unclear. The germline V gene has CDR1 SGHTA and CDR2 FQGNSA. Trimming left V 4 bases short and J 2 bases short, with 11 bases between. This CDR3 region has 14 residues. The CDR3 sequence is CASSSGWVNTEAFF. The CDR3 DNA reads TGTGCCAGCAGCTCCGGGTGGGTAAACACTGAAGCTTTCTTT.

This clonotype appeared many times. The chain recombines TRBV7-2 with TRBJ1-2; D gene uncertain. CDR3 length equals 12 residues. V dropped 1 base and J dropped 8 bases, with 8 bases sitting between them. Per germline, CDR1 SGHTA and CDR2 FQGNSA. CDR3 sequence: CASSLETVGYTF. The CDR3 coding sequence is TGTGCCAGCAGCTTAGAGACCGTGGGCTACACCTTC.

This clonotype appeared many times. The rearrangement links TRBV5-6 to TRBJ1-1; D remains unclear. The CDR3 is made up of 13 amino acids. Germline V gene data show CDR1 as SGHDT and CDR2 as YYEEEE. V was clipped by 0 bases and J by 5 bases, with 8 bases between them. This CDR3 is CASSLGSLTEAFF. The CDR3 nucleotides read TGTGCCAGCAGCTTGGGTAGTCTGACTGAAGCTTTCTTT.

In its sample, this clonotype was seen many times. V usage is TRBV9 and J usage is TRBJ2-7; 9 positions agree with TRBD1. Germline-derived CDR1 and CDR2 are SGDLS and YYNGEE. The CDR3 totals 15 residues. With V trimmed by 2 bases and J by 3 bases, 6 bases remained unmatched. The DNA of the CDR3 is TGTGCCAGCAGCGTCGGGACAGGGTCCGACTACGAGCAGTACTTC. Protein sequence: CASSVGTGSDYEQYF.

The CDR3 coding sequence is TGTGCCAGCAGCCAAGGGCAAGGATCCGGGGAGCTGTTTTTT. Its protein product is CASSQGQGSGELFF. The chain has TRBV3-1 and TRBJ2-2; D is unresolved. In germline, CDR1 is LGHDT, CDR2 YNNKEL (reference sequence). The length of the CDR3 is 14 residues. The V end was cut by 1 base, the J end by 6 bases, with 9 bases between.

CDR3 loop: CASSYSPSPEQYF. The DNA of the CDR3 is TGTGCCAGCAGCTACAGTCCCTCCCCCGAGCAGTACTTC. The rearrangement uses TRBV7-9 and TRBJ2-7; D not certain. The CDR3 extends over 13 amino acids. Trimming removed 4 bases at V and 6 bases at J, with 13 bases between. Germline V CDR1 and CDR2: SEHNR, FQNEAQ (reference sequence). Variable domain in full (rest from reference TRBV7-9 and TRBJ2-7): DTGVSQNPRHKITKRGQNVTFRCDPISEHNRLYWYRQTLGQGPEFLTYFQNEAQLEKSRLLSDRFSAERPKGSFSTLEIQRTEQGDSAMYLCASSYSPSPEQYFGPGTRLTVT.

This clonotype has at least ten counts. V is TRBV5-1 and J is TRBJ2-7, with 8 bases aligning to TRBD1. The CDR3 is 14 amino acids. Germline lookup yields CDR1 SGHRS and CDR2 YFSETQ. The J segment lost 4 bases and the V segment lost 3 bases, leaving 6 bases of the junction unmatched. The CDR3 sequence is CASSSGQGPYEQYF. Written as DNA, the CDR3 is TGCGCCAGCAGCTCAGGACAGGGACCATACGAGCAGTACTTC.

This clonotype was detected many times. V is TRBV5-5 and J is TRBJ2-1; D gene unclear. The CDR3 runs 13 residues. The ends were cut back, 4 bases at V and 4 bases at J, with 9 bases in the middle. Per germline, CDR1 SGHKS and CDR2 YYEKEE (reference sequence). The CDR3 nucleotides read TGTGCCAGCAGCGCAGACGTTTACAATGAGCAGTTCTTC. Translated, it gives CASSADVYNEQFF.

This clonotype was seen at least ten times. The chain combines TRBV12-3 or TRBV12-4 with TRBJ1-1; possibly TRBD1 for D (6 bases). Trimming removed 6 bases from V and 4 bases from J, with 15 bases in between. The CDR3 has 14 residues. The CDR3 protein is CASSSSGGSTEAFF. The CDR3 DNA reads TGTGCCAGCAGCTCAAGTGGGGGCAGCACTGAAGCTTTCTTT.

This clonotype was detected many times. The chain links TRBV11-2 to TRBJ1-3; D uncertain. Trimming stripped 1 base from V and 0 bases from J, with 7 bases between. CDR1 is SGHAT and CDR2 is FQNNGV in the germline V gene. CDR3 length equals 15 residues. The CDR3 DNA reads TGTGCCAGCAGCTTAGGTGGGAGCTCTGGAAACACCATATATTTT. This sequence encodes CASSLGGSSGNTIYF.

This clonotype was counted at least ten times. The CDR3 coding sequence is TGCGCCAGCAGCTCCCGGTACCCAGAAACGTCAGGGGAGCTGTTTTTT. Translating it yields CASSSRYPETSGELFF. The J gene is TRBJ2-2, the V gene TRBV4-3; D is unresolved. The CDR3 totals 16 residues. Germline V gene lookup returns CDR1 LGHNA and CDR2 YSLEER. The V and J ends lost 5 bases and 8 bases respectively, with 21 bases between them.

There are many counts of this clonotype. The gene calls are TRBV5-5 and TRBJ1-6; unclear D gene. Germline-derived CDR1 and CDR2 are SGHKS and YYEKEE (reference sequence). V lost 0 bases and J 7 bases, leaving 8 bases between the germline ends. CDR3 size: 14 residues. The CDR3 loop reads CASSLEGENSPLHF. As DNA, the CDR3 is TGTGCCAGCAGCTTGGAGGGAGAAAATTCACCCCTCCACTTT.

In this sample, this clonotype turned up many times. The CDR3 region is CASSSPSQGANYGYTF. The CDR3 coding sequence is TGTGCCAGCAGCTCACCTTCACAGGGGGCTAACTATGGCTACACCTTC. V is TRBV7-9 and J is TRBJ1-2; 8 nucleotides agree with TRBD1. CDR1 is SEHNR and CDR2 is FQNEAQ in the germline V gene (reference sequence). This CDR3 has 16 amino acids. V lost 4 bases, J lost 0 bases, and 7 bases stayed unmatched.

This clonotype was seen repeatedly, ten times or more. This chain joins TRBV5-6 and TRBJ2-7; TRBD1 matches 9 bases. Germline-derived CDR1 and CDR2 are SGHDT and YYEEEE. Trimming took 4 bases from V and 4 from J; bases not matched to a gene: 9. The CDR3 spans 15 residues. CDR3 DNA: TGTGCCAGCAGCCGGACAGGGGAGGGTTATTACGAGCAGTACTTC. It specifies CASSRTGEGYYEQYF.